The T cell receptor (beta chain) described here comes from a study of blood T cell repertoires in COVID-19. CDR1 and CDR2 (germline): LGHNA, YNFKEQ. The CDR3 consists of 13 residues. With 4 bases removed from V and 8 bases from J, the gap between germline ends came to 12 bases. Profiling relied on immunoSEQ multiplex PCR, and the TCRdb table lists in-frame clones only, not all of them. The table records around 59,000 clones, around 88% of them present only once. The sequence derives from a man between 60 and 70 years old with acute or convalescent COVID-19. The sample comprised peripheral blood. The V call is TRBV4-2, the J call TRBJ2-1; possibly TRBD2 for D (6 bases). The CDR3 coding sequence is TGTGCCAGCAGCCCCGGACCGGGAGATGAGCAGTTCTTC. Translated, it gives CASSPGPGDEQFF.